This T cell receptor beta chain was recorded in a study of T cell clonality in common variable immunodeficiency. Whole-study results and caveats: Fewer deletions and N-nucleotide insertions were reportedly seen in common variable immunodeficiency TCR beta sequences.

Many counts were recorded for this clone. Its cognate antigen is unknown. The CDR3 end is not reached by the read, which stops 3 residues before it; the germline J gene fills it in. Assay: immunoSEQ multiplex PCR; the TCRdb copy retains only in-frame clones and omits some. Singletons are absent from the sample, which has around 57,000 clones. Heparinized whole blood, roughly 5 to 8 ml, came from each donor. This CDR3 has 15 amino acids. V gave up 5 bases and J gave up 2 bases; unmatched junction bases: 6. J is TRBJ1-1 and V is TRBV12-3 or TRBV12-4, with 9 nucleotides matching TRBD1. Sequenced input: peripheral blood mononuclear cells. The sequence was obtained from a person aged 18-69 years in good health. The CDR3 bases that were read are TGTGCCAGCAGTCCCCGGACAGGGGAAAACACTGAA. It encodes CASSPRTGENTE. The whole CDR3 region reads CASSPRTGENTEAFF.